This T cell receptor (beta chain) was identified during a study of T cells after somatic rescue of genetic block. Profiling relied on immunoSEQ multiplex PCR, and the TCRdb table lists in-frame clones only, not all of them. The repertoire holds tens of thousands of clones, about nine tenths seen once, with 1.6% in the top ten. This clone has just one count. Germline CDR1 is MDHEN and CDR2 is SYDVKM. The CDR3 length is 12 residues. V was pared by 3 bases and J by 6 bases, with 9 bases between. Sequences were obtained from peripheral blood mononuclear cells (PBMCs). The sequence came from a young woman. The rearrangement joins TRBV28 to TRBJ2-7; TRBD2 might be the D (5 bases). In DNA, the CDR3 is TGTGCCAGCAGTTTTTGGGCGGGCGAGCAGTACTTC. It encodes CASSFWAGEQYF. The whole variable domain, remainder taken from reference TRBV28 and TRBJ2-7, is DVKVTQSSRYLVKRTGEKVFLECVQDMDHENMFWYRQDPGLGLRLIYFSYDVKMKEKGDIPEGYSVSREKKERFSLILESASTNQTSMYLCASSFWAGEQYFGPGTRLTVT.